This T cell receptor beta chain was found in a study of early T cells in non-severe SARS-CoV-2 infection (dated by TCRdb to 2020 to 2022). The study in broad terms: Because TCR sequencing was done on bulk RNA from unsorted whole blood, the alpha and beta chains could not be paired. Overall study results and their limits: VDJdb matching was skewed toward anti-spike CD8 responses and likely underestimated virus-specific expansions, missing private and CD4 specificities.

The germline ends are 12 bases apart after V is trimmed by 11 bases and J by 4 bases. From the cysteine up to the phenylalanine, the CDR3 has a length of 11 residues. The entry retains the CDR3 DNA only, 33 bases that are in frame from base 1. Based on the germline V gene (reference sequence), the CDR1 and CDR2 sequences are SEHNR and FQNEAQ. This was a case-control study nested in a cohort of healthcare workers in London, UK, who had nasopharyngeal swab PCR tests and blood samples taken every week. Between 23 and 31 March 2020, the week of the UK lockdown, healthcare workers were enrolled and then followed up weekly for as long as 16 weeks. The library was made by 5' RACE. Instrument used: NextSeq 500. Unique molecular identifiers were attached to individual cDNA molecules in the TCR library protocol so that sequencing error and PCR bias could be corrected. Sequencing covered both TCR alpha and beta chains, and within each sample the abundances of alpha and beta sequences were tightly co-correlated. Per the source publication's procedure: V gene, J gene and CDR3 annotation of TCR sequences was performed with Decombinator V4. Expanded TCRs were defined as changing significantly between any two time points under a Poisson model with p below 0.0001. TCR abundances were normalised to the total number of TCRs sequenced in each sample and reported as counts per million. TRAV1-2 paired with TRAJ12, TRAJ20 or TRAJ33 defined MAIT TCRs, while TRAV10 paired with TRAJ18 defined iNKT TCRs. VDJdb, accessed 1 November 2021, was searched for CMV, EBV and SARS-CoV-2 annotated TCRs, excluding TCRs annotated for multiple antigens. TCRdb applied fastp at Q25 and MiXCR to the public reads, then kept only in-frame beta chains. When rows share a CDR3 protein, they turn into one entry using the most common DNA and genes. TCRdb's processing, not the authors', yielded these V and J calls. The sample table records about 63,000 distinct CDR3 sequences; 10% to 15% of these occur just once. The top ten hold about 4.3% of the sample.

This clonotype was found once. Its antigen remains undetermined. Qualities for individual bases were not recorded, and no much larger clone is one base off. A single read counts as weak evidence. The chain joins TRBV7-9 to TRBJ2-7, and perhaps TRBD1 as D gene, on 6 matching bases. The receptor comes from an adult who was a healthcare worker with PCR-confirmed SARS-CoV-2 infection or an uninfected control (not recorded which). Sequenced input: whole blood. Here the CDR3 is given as CAALRGYEQYF. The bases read TGTGCCGCCCTTAGGGGGTACGAGCAGTACTTC.